The next 8 T cell receptor beta chains were all read from a single sample in a study of cytomegalovirus exposure and HLA in healthy donors. The primer mix had 60 Vbeta and 13 Jbeta primers. Some clones are missing from TCRdb's copy, which holds only in-frame ones; the method was immunoSEQ multiplex PCR. The sample carries roughly 150,000 clones, approximately 68% recorded once. Sequencing input: PBMCs. The receptors stem from a man aged 35 to 55 in good health and CMV-seronegative.

This clone was picked up one time. The gene calls are TRBV23-1 and TRBJ1-5; D perhaps matches TRBD1 (6 bases). TRBV23-1 is an ORF; its function is uncertain. The CDR3 is made up of 16 amino acids. V was cut by 1 base and J by 3 bases, with 13 bases left in between. The CDR3 DNA follows: TGCGCCAGCAGTCAATTCCGGCAGGGGTACAATCAGCCCCAGCATTTT. Protein product: CASSQFRQGYNQPQHF.

V gene TRBV27 combines with J gene TRBJ2-5; 8 nucleotides agree with TRBD2. V shed 3 bases, J shed 2 bases, and the junction held 5 bases outside the gene matches. This CDR3 has 15 amino acids. Germline loops: CDR1 MNHEY, CDR2 SMNVEV (reference sequence). Written as DNA, the CDR3 is TGTGCCAGCAGTTTCGGCGGGAGGCCTCAAGAGACCCAGTACTTC. Residues: CASSFGGRPQETQYF.

The chain combines TRBV12-5 with TRBJ2-1, with D hard to call. Between the trimmed V and J ends, which lost 0 bases and 4 bases, there was a span of 13 bases. The CDR3 is made up of 16 amino acids. Germline V gives CDR1 LGHNT, CDR2 FRNRAP. CDR3 sequence (DNA): TGTGCTAGTGGTTTGGTACTTCCCTTCCGTTACAATGAGCAGTTCTTC. Amino acid sequence: CASGLVLPFRYNEQFF.

The chain carries TRBV18 and TRBJ2-5; D remains ambiguous. Germline lookup yields CDR1 KGHSH and CDR2 LQKENI. This CDR3 has 15 residues. V gave up 5 bases and J gave up 5 bases, with 18 bases separating them. The CDR3, as DNA: TGTGCCAGCTCAACTCCCCCGTTACCCGGGGAGACCCAGTACTTC. Amino acids: CASSTPPLPGETQYF.

The chain uses TRBV5-1 and TRBJ1-2; possible D gene TRBD1, 6 bases. CDR3 length: 16 amino acids. Trimming pared 0 bases from V and 3 bases from J, leaving 15 bases between. The germline CDR1 and CDR2 sequences are SGHRS and YFSETQ. The CDR3 sequence: CASSLAAETGHYGYTF. CDR3 nucleotide sequence: TGCGCCAGCAGCTTGGCCGCGGAGACAGGACACTATGGCTACACCTTC.

The chain links TRBV6-1 to TRBJ1-5; weak D call: TRBD1 (5 bases). Trimming left V 5 bases short and J 4 bases short, with 9 bases between. Looked up from germline, CDR1 is MNHNS and CDR2 is SASEGT. This CDR3 spans 13 amino acids. The CDR3 DNA reads as TGTGCCAGCAGTCCACAGGAGAATCAGCCCCAGCATTTT. Translating gives CASSPQENQPQHF.

The genes are TRBV9 and TRBJ2-2; possibly TRBD1 for D (6 bases). The CDR3 is 14 amino acids. CDR1 is SGDLS, CDR2 YYNGEE, per germline. The ends were cut back, 1 base at V and 7 bases at J, with 11 bases in the middle. CDR3 region: CASSVFQGNGELFF. The DNA of the CDR3 is TGTGCCAGCAGCGTATTCCAGGGGAACGGGGAGCTGTTTTTT.

The V gene is TRBV9, the J gene TRBJ2-7; weak D call: TRBD1 (6 bases). The CDR3 loop spans 13 amino acids. V was clipped by 4 bases and J by 2 bases, with 10 bases between them. The germline CDR1 and CDR2 sequences are SGDLS and YYNGEE. The CDR3 reads CASSPRDTYEQYF. CDR3 DNA: TGTGCCAGCAGCCCCCGGGACACCTACGAGCAGTACTTC.